This is a list of T cell receptor beta chains from one sample in a study of blood T cells in healthy people across ages. TCRdb re-derived calls from the 5' RACE reads in MiXCR, one entry per CDR3 protein. Of around 900,000 distinct CDR3 sequences listed, around 30% are singletons. Input material: blood. The receptors originated from a woman aged 80 or over in good health. Each CDR3 is given with its conserved first and last residue.

J gene	V gene	CDR3 protein
TRBJ2-3	TRBV7-2	CASSSRVAGTDTQYF
TRBJ1-5	TRBV2	CASSGNRASNQPQHF
TRBJ1-4	TRBV7-2	CASSLRGGPRDEKLFF
-	TRBV5-1	CANSLARSGRETQYF
TRBJ2-3	TRBV12-3/TRBV12-4	CASTYGGRTDTEYF
TRBJ2-3	TRBV29-1	CSVGGGLTDTQYF
TRBJ1-1	TRBV3-1	CASSQVRGRVGGLRAEAFF
TRBJ2-7	TRBV20-1	CSAGSYEQYF
TRBJ2-5	TRBV20-1	CSAGFDTRAIQETQYF
TRBJ2-1	TRBV7-2	CASSPRRENEQFF
TRBJ2-1	TRBV21-1	CASSKGDRVIHNEQFF
TRBJ1-1	TRBV6-2/TRBV6-3	CASSTRTPMNTEAFF
TRBJ1-4	TRBV7-2	CASSSGGGREEKLFF
TRBJ1-1	TRBV6-5	CASSYSGLQGEAFF
TRBJ2-3	TRBV12-3/TRBV12-4	CASTSPTSGGAGDMEYF
TRBJ2-7	TRBV12-3/TRBV12-4	CASRLQGSMTYEQYF
TRBJ2-7	TRBV6-5	CASSYEAGREQYF
TRBJ2-1	TRBV20-1	CSASQTGFEGPYNEQFF
TRBJ1-1	TRBV18	CASSPKGQLVLTEAFF
TRBJ1-6	TRBV5-5	CASSSLDRYNSPLHF
TRBJ2-3	TRBV7-7	CASSPWTGRTDTQYF
TRBJ1-2	TRBV9	CASSVGRMGYTF
TRBJ2-3	TRBV6-2/TRBV6-3	CASSVVVGGPGTQYF
TRBJ1-4	TRBV4-3	CASSQERGGGHEKRFF
TRBJ2-2	TRBV7-8	CASSTQLGGTGELFF
-	TRBV30	CAWSKLAGTYEQYF
TRBJ1-1	TRBV9	CASNQGQLYTEAFF
TRBJ2-1	TRBV5-1	CASSSTRDHEQFF
TRBJ2-5	TRBV3-1	CASSQAPGTSGATLRHEQYF
TRBJ1-1	TRBV4-3	CASSREGRDTEAFF
TRBJ2-6	TRBV6-5	CASSYEQASGANVLTF
TRBJ2-3	TRBV30	CARSGAGAGQGDTQYF
TRBJ2-1	TRBV20-1	CGAPNPLAGGHHEQFF
TRBJ2-5	TRBV5-1	CASSNSVQETQYF
TRBJ1-1	TRBV20-1	CSARSGTGATEAFF
TRBJ2-7	TRBV14	CASSQGWGLAEETQYF
TRBJ1-2	TRBV6-5	CASSYWGTGINYGYTF
TRBJ2-7	TRBV6-5	CASSYSYGTGRDEQYF
TRBJ2-3	TRBV6-1	CASSVRRKELSTDTQYF
TRBJ1-5	TRBV2	CASSQSRGNQPQHF
TRBJ1-4	TRBV6-1	CAIQGSTNEKRFF
TRBJ1-1	TRBV11-2	CASSSSPGGHTEAFF
TRBJ1-5	TRBV15	CATSASHSQPQHF
TRBJ1-2	TRBV4-2	CASSSPDRGGRYTF
TRBJ2-5	TRBV5-6	CASSFPGLQETQYF
TRBJ2-7	TRBV9	CASSADGYEQYF
TRBJ1-6	TRBV25-1	CASSTRRGNSPLHF
TRBJ2-5	TRBV12-3/TRBV12-4	CASSFRLAGVKAETQYF